Each of the 28 T cell receptor beta chains below was sequenced from the same sample in a study of shared clonotypes between healthy human individuals. Produced via immunoSEQ multiplex PCR; TCRdb's table is partial and in-frame only. The data show 2,500,000 or so clones, approximately 90% seen once. The sequenced sample consisted of naive CD4+ T cells from PBMCs. Indicated subset: CD45RA+ positively selected. The origin of the receptors is a man aged 18 to 30 in good health. Some clones in this sample may be carry-over from other donors' samples.

This clone came up once. This chain links TRBV21-1 with TRBJ2-7; TRBD1 was called by the table and not checked on the DNA. TRBV21-1 is annotated as a pseudogene. The CDR3 loop spans 15 amino acids. CDR3 bases: TGTGCCAGCAGCAAACCGCGGGACAGAGCCTACGAGCAGTACTTC. It codes for CASSKPRDRAYEQYF.

The sample holds one count of this clone. This chain links TRBV11-3 with TRBJ2-2, with D perhaps matching TRBD1 (6 bases). This CDR3 has 16 residues. The V gene lost 5 bases and the J gene lost 0 bases, with 13 bases spanning the gap. The germline gives CDR1 SGHNT, CDR2 YENEEA. CDR3 residues: CASSTRDNPNTGELFF. CDR3 in DNA: TGTGCCAGCAGCACACGGGACAATCCGAACACCGGGGAGCTGTTTTTT.

The gene calls are TRBV4-2 and TRBJ1-2; 7 nucleotides match TRBD1. The CDR3 contains 16 residues. CDR1 and CDR2 (germline): LGHNA, YNFKEQ. Germline trimming cut 3 bases from V and 2 bases from J; bases unmatched to any gene: 9. The CDR3 here is CASSQTTGTGNYGYTF. The CDR3 bases are TGTGCCAGCAGCCAGACGACAGGGACGGGGAACTATGGCTACACCTTC.

The rearrangement links TRBV30 to TRBJ2-3; TRBD2 aligns across 12 bases. The germline V gene has CDR1 GTSNPN and CDR2 SVGIG (reference sequence). The CDR3 contains 17 residues. The trim removed 4 bases at V and 2 bases at J, leaving 10 bases unmatched. The CDR3 loop reads CAWTKTRTSGITDTQYF. For the CDR3, the DNA is TGTGCCTGGACCAAAACCCGGACTAGCGGGATCACAGATACGCAGTATTTT.

This rearrangement joins TRBV25-1 to TRBJ1-2; a possible D gene is TRBD1 (5 bases). The V gene lost 5 bases and the J gene lost 3 bases, with 13 bases spanning the gap. Germline CDR1 reads MGHDK; CDR2 reads SYGVNS. This CDR3 contains 14 residues. Here the CDR3 reads CASSFPGTDYGYTF. In nucleotides, the CDR3 is TGTGCCAGCAGTTTCCCCGGGACGGACTATGGCTACACCTTC.

This chain links TRBV7-2 with TRBJ1-5; D remains ambiguous. The CDR3 runs 14 residues. The germline CDR1 and CDR2 sequences are SGHTA and FQGNSA. Trimming took 5 bases from V and 7 from J, leaving 15 bases between them. The CDR3 DNA is TGTGCCAGCAGCATGGGCCTTCCAGGCCAGCCCCAGCATTTT. It is translated as CASSMGLPGQPQHF.

This clone was counted a few times. The genes are TRBV19 and TRBJ2-7, with 9 bases that match TRBD2. After removal of 4 bases from V and 2 bases from J, the junction contained 0 bases not matched to a gene. Per the germline V gene, CDR1 is LNHDA and CDR2 is SQIVND (reference sequence). The CDR3 covers 13 residues. The CDR3: CASSSGRAYEQYF. Written as DNA, the CDR3 is TGTGCCAGTAGTAGCGGGAGGGCCTACGAGCAGTACTTC. Filled out from reference TRBV19 and TRBJ2-7, the complete variable domain reads DGGITQSPKYLFRKEGQNVTLSCEQNLNHDAMYWYRQDPGQGLRLIYYSQIVNDFQKGDIAEGYSVSREKKESFPLTVTSAQKNPTAFYLCASSSGRAYEQYFGPGTRLTVT.

This chain links TRBV4-1 with TRBJ1-1, with unresolved D. Trimming stripped 4 bases from V and 5 bases from J, with 11 bases between. Germline V CDR1 and CDR2: MGHRA, YSYEKL. The CDR3 contains 13 residues. CDR3 in DNA: TGCGCCAGCAGCCGAGGAGAGGGAACTGAAGCTTTCTTT. Translating gives CASSRGEGTEAFF.

The chain couples TRBV29-1 to TRBJ2-3, with a weak D call TRBD1 (6 bases). CDR1 is SQVTM and CDR2 is ANQGSEA in the germline V gene. The V gene lost 7 bases and the J gene lost 1 base, with 15 bases spanning the gap. This CDR3 spans 14 amino acids. CDR3 nucleotide sequence: TGCAGCGCTGCTGGACAGCCTCGCACAGATACGCAGTATTTT. It translates to CSAAGQPRTDTQYF.

A single count supports this clone. The chain employs TRBV9 and TRBJ2-1; a possible D gene is TRBD2 (5 bases). Germline CDR1 reads SGDLS; CDR2 reads YYNGEE. Trimming took 0 bases from V and 8 from J, leaving 9 bases between them. The CDR3 has 13 amino acids. The CDR3 nucleotides are TGTGCCAGCAGCGTAGGCCCGGAGGATGAGCAGTTCTTC. Its protein product is CASSVGPEDEQFF.

The chain couples TRBV7-3 to TRBJ2-3, with 7 bases matching TRBD1. The CDR3 extends over 13 amino acids. The ends lost 3 bases at V and 4 bases at J; junction bases unmatched: 1. Germline values: CDR1 SGHTA, CDR2 FQGTGA. CDR3 in amino acids: CASSLGQSDTQYF. DNA of the CDR3: TGTGCCAGCAGCTTGGGACAGTCAGATACGCAGTATTTT. The complete variable domain, with remaining parts taken from reference TRBV7-3 and TRBJ2-3, reads GAGVSQTPSNKVTEKGKYVELRCDPISGHTALYWYRQSLGQGPEFLIYFQGTGAADDSGLPNDRFFAVRPEGSVSTLKIQRTERGDSAVYLCASSLGQSDTQYFGPGTRLTVL.

Points on this clone: Mismatch with germline at one junction end may stem from a read error. Other DNA sequences of this sample code for an identical CDR3. J is TRBJ2-7 and V is TRBV6-5; 10 nucleotides agree with TRBD1. The CDR3 runs 14 residues. CDR1 is MNHEY, CDR2 SVGAGI, per germline. The CDR3 DNA is TGCGCCAGCAGCCCCACCGGGACAGGGGTCGAGCAGTACTTC. This sequence encodes CASSPTGTGVEQYF.

CDR3 sequence reads: CASSLNGFSPQHF. CDR3 nucleotides: TGTGCCAGCAGCTTAAACGGATTCTCGCCCCAGCATTTT. V is TRBV7-2 and J is TRBJ1-5; D is unclear. The CDR3 is made up of 13 amino acids. The germline CDR1 and CDR2 sequences are SGHTA and FQGNSA. The germline V and J ends were trimmed by 2 bases and 9 bases, with 11 bases remaining between them.

This chain uses TRBV5-1 with TRBJ2-7; 8 bases fit TRBD2. The CDR3 loop spans 16 amino acids. Unmatched junction bases numbered 7, after V lost 2 bases and J lost 0 bases. Germline CDR1 SGHRS, CDR2 YFSETQ. The chain's CDR3 is CASSLGGLADSYEQYF. DNA for the CDR3: TGCGCCAGCAGCTTAGGTGGACTAGCCGACTCCTACGAGCAGTACTTC.

A single count supports this clone. V usage is TRBV27 and J usage is TRBJ2-7; the D gene is possibly TRBD1 (5 bases). The CDR3 has 15 residues. The V and J ends lost 3 bases and 3 bases respectively, with 15 bases between them. CDR1 and CDR2 from the germline V gene are MNHEY and SMNVEV (reference sequence). CDR3 amino acids: CASSLAPAGNYEQYF. CDR3 sequence (DNA): TGTGCCAGCAGTTTGGCCCCAGCAGGGAACTACGAGCAGTACTTC.

This chain uses TRBV6-6 with TRBJ1-1; no reliable D call. The length of the CDR3 is 15 residues. Trimming took 6 bases from V and 0 from J, leaving 14 bases between them. Germline V lookup: CDR1 MNHNY, CDR2 SVGAGI (reference sequence). Written as DNA, the CDR3 is TGTGCCAGCAGCCGTAGTCAGTCCATGAACACTGAAGCTTTCTTT. Its translation: CASSRSQSMNTEAFF.

V gene TRBV4-2 combines with J gene TRBJ2-7; D tentatively reads TRBD1 or TRBD2 (5 bases each). CDR1 and CDR2 (germline): LGHNA, YNFKEQ. Trimming left V 1 base short and J 3 bases short, with 7 bases between. The CDR3 totals 13 residues. CDR3 bases: TGTGCCAGCAGCCAAGTGGGGGACTACGAGCAGTACTTC. Translated, it gives CASSQVGDYEQYF.

The chain couples TRBV6-1 to TRBJ1-1; no clear D. Trimming stripped 6 bases from V and 7 bases from J, with 9 bases between. Germline values: CDR1 MNHNS, CDR2 SASEGT. The CDR3 is 11 residues long. CDR3 residues: CASRGINEAFF. The CDR3 DNA sequence: TGTGCCAGCAGGGGGATAAATGAAGCTTTCTTT.

This clone has only one observation. The gene calls are TRBV19 and TRBJ2-5; 9 bases fit TRBD1. Germline assignment: CDR1 LNHDA and CDR2 SQIVND (reference sequence). V trimming: 4 bases; J trimming: 5 bases; junction bases outside the gene matches: 8. The CDR3 contains 15 residues. The CDR3 sequence is CASSTNRGRGETQYF. The CDR3 bases are TGTGCCAGTAGTACCAACAGGGGGCGAGGGGAGACCCAGTACTTC.

Concerning this clone itself: This CDR3 is also generated by other DNA sequences in the sample. V is TRBV5-1 and J is TRBJ2-1, with D hard to call. Trimming took off 2 bases at V and 6 bases at J, with 3 bases between the two ends. The length of the CDR3 is 11 residues. Germline CDR1 SGHRS, CDR2 YFSETQ. The CDR3 DNA is TGCGCCAGCAGCTTAACCAATGAGCAGTTCTTC. Protein product: CASSLTNEQFF.

The chain employs TRBV28 and TRBJ2-1; D might be TRBD2 (7 bases). The germline V gene has CDR1 MDHEN and CDR2 SYDVKM. The CDR3 sequence is 12 residues long. The germline V and J ends were trimmed by 8 bases and 4 bases, with 9 bases remaining between them. The DNA for the CDR3 is TGTGCCAGCGGGGGGGCTTACAATGAGCAGTTCTTC. This codes for CASGGAYNEQFF. Based on the CDR3 plus reference TRBV28 and TRBJ2-1, the full variable domain is DVKVTQSSRYLVKRTGEKVFLECVQDMDHENMFWYRQDPGLGLRLIYFSYDVKMKEKGDIPEGYSVSREKKERFSLILESASTNQTSMYLCASGGAYNEQFFGPGTRLTVL.

This clone occurred a few times. This chain uses TRBV2 with TRBJ1-2; D is perhaps TRBD1 (5 bases). The CDR3 extends over 14 amino acids. Trimming removed 2 bases at V and 3 bases at J, with 10 bases between. CDR1 SNHLY and CDR2 FYNNEI come from the germline V gene. CDR3 DNA: TGTGCCAGCAGTGAAAGAGCCAGGGACTATGGCTACACCTTC. It is translated as CASSERARDYGYTF.

This clone was seen a single time. The chain combines TRBV10-3 with TRBJ2-2; TRBD1 might be the D (5 bases). Germline V CDR1 and CDR2: ENHRY, SYGVKD. The V gene lost 6 bases and the J gene lost 7 bases, with 15 bases spanning the gap. This CDR3 is built from 14 residues. The CDR3 coding sequence is TGTGCCATCAGCGACTCAGGGATGGACGGGGAGCTGTTTTTT. The encoded protein is CAISDSGMDGELFF.

The chain carries TRBV6-6 and TRBJ2-1; D is unclear. The V and J ends lost 6 bases and 4 bases respectively, with 16 bases between them. This CDR3 has 15 amino acids. Germline CDR1 and CDR2: MNHNY and SVGAGI (reference sequence). The CDR3 DNA is TGTGCCAGCAGCCCCGGACGGAAGAAATACAATGAGCAGTTCTTC. It codes for CASSPGRKKYNEQFF.

The chain couples TRBV2 to TRBJ2-6; D might be TRBD1 (6 bases). Germline V gene sequence: CDR1 SNHLY, CDR2 FYNNEI. Between the trimmed V and J ends, which lost 6 bases and 2 bases, there was a span of 11 bases. The CDR3 length is 15 residues. CDR3 bases: TGTGCCAGCAGCCTCGAGGGGGCTGGGGCCAACGTCCTGACTTTC. Its protein product is CASSLEGAGANVLTF.

The chain employs TRBV2 and TRBJ2-2; 8 bases are a match to TRBD2. Trimming cost V 3 bases and J 1 base; bases outside gene matches: 7. CDR1 SNHLY and CDR2 FYNNEI come from the germline V gene. There are 17 residues in the CDR3. The chain's CDR3 is CASSEGVTSGNTGELFF. The CDR3 nucleotides read TGTGCCAGCAGTGAGGGGGTTACTAGCGGGAACACCGGGGAGCTGTTTTTT.

The chain is built from TRBV27 and TRBJ2-4; no firm D call. Trimming shortened V by 6 bases and J by 3 bases, and 9 bases separated the two germline ends. Germline V gives CDR1 MNHEY, CDR2 SMNVEV (reference sequence). This CDR3 is built from 13 residues. The CDR3 nucleotides are TGTGCCAGCAGCCCCGCTAGCAAAAACATTCAGTACTTC. Its protein is CASSPASKNIQYF.

The rearrangement links TRBV5-5 to TRBJ1-2, with D perhaps matching TRBD1 (6 bases). The CDR3 contains 13 residues. With 0 bases removed from V and 8 bases from J, the gap between germline ends came to 11 bases. Germline CDR1 is SGHKS and CDR2 is YYEKEE (reference sequence). The CDR3 loop is CASSLEIQGGYTF. CDR3 sequence (DNA): TGTGCCAGCAGCTTGGAAATCCAGGGGGGCTACACCTTC.